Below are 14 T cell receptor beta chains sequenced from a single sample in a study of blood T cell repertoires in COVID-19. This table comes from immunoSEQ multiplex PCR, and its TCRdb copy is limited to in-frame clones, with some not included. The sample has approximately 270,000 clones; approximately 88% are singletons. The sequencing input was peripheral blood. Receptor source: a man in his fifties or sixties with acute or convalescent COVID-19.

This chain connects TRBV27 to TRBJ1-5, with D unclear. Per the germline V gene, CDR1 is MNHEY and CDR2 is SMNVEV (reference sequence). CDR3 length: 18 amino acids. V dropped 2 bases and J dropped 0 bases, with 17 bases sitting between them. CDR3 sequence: CASSLRVPTDYSNQPQHF. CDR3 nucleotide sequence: TGTGCCAGCAGTTTAAGAGTCCCAACCGACTATAGCAATCAGCCCCAGCATTTT.

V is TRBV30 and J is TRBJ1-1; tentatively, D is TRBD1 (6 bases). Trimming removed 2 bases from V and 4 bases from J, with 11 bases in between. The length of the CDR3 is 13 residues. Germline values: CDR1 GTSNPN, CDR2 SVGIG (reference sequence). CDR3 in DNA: TGTGCCTGGAGTCTGGGGGCGATCACTGAAGCTTTCTTT. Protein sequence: CAWSLGAITEAFF. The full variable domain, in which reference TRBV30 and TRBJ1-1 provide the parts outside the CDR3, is SQTIHQWPATLVQPVGSPLSLECTVEGTSNPNLYWYRQAAGRGLQLLFYSVGIGQISSEVPQNLSASRPQDRQFILSSKKLLLSDSGFYLCAWSLGAITEAFFGQGTRLTVV.

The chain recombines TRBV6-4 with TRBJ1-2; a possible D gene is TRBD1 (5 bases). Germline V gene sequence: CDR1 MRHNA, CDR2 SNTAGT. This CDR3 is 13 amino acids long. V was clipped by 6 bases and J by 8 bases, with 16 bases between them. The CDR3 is CASSSWRGGGYTF. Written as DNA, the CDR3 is TGTGCCAGCAGCTCGTGGAGGGGTGGCGGCTACACCTTC.

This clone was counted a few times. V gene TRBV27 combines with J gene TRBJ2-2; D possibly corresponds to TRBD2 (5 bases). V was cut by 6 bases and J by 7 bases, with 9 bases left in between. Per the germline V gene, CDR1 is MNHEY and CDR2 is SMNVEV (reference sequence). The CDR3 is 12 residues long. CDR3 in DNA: TGTGCCAGCAGCCGAGGGAGCGGGGAGCTGTTTTTT. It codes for CASSRGSGELFF.

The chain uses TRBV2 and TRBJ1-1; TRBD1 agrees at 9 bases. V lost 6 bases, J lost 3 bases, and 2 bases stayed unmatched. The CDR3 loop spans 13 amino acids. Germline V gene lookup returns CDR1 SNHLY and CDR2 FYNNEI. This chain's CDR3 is CASRDRGDTEAFF. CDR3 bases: TGTGCCAGCAGGGACAGGGGTGACACTGAAGCTTTCTTT. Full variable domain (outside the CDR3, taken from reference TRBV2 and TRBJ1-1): EPEVTQTPSHQVTQMGQEVILRCVPISNHLYFYWYRQILGQKVEFLVSFYNNEISEKSEIFDDQFSVERPDGSNFTLKIRSTKLEDSAMYFCASRDRGDTEAFFGQGTRLTVV.

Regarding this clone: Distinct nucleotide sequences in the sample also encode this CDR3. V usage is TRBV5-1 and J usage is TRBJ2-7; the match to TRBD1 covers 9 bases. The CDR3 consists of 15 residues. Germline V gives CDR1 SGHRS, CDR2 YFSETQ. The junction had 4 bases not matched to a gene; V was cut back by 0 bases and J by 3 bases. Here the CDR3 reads CASSLAGQGNYEQYF. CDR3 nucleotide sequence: TGCGCCAGCAGCTTGGCGGGACAGGGAAACTACGAGCAGTACTTC.

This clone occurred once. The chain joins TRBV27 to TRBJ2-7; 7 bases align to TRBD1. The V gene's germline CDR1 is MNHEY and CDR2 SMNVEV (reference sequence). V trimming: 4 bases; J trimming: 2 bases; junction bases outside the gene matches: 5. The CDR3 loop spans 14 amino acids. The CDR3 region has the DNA TGTGCCAGCAGTTCGGGACAGCCTCCCTACGAGCAGTACTTC. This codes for CASSSGQPPYEQYF.

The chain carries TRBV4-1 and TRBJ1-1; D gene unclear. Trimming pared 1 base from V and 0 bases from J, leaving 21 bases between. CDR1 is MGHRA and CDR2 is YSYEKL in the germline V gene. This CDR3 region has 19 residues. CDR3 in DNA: TGCGCCAGCAGCCAAGCGGTTTTAGGAGGGTTGGCCATGAACACTGAAGCTTTCTTT. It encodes CASSQAVLGGLAMNTEAFF.

CDR3 nucleotides: TGTGCCAGCAGTTTACAGGGGGCGGTTGAAGCTTTCTTT. The encoded protein is CASSLQGAVEAFF. The chain uses TRBV12-3 or TRBV12-4 and TRBJ1-1, with 8 bases fitting TRBD1. The CDR3 is 13 amino acids. V dropped 2 bases and J dropped 7; count of bases not matched to a gene: 3.

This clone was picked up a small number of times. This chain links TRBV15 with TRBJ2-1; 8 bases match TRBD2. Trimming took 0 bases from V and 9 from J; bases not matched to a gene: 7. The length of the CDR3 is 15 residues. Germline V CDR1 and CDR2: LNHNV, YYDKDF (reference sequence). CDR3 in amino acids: CATSRDARLATEQFF. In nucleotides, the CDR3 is TGTGCCACCAGCAGAGATGCGAGACTAGCGACTGAGCAGTTCTTC.

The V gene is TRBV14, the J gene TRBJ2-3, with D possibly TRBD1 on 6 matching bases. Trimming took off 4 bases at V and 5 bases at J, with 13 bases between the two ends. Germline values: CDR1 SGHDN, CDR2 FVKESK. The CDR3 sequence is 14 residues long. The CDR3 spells CASSLLGGGDTQYF. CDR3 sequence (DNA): TGTGCCAGCAGCCTCCTTGGGGGCGGAGATACGCAGTATTTT.

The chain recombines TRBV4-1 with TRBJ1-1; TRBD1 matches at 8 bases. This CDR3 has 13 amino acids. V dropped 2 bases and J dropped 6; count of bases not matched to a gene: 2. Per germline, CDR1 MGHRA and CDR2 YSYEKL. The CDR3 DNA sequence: TGCGCCAGCAGCCAACCAGGGGGCCCTGAAGCTTTCTTT. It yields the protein CASSQPGGPEAFF.

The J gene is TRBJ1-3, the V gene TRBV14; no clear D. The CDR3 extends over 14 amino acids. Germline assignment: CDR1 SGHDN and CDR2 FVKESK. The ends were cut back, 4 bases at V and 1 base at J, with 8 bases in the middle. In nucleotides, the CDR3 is TGTGCCAGCAGCCCCACCCTATCTGGAAACACCATATATTTT. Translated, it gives CASSPTLSGNTIYF.

The CDR3 protein is CASSPSGQGPGELFF. CDR3 nucleotides: TGTGCCAGCAGCCCCTCGGGACAGGGCCCCGGGGAGCTGTTTTTT. The chain combines TRBV3-1 (or the pseudogene TRBV3-2) with TRBJ2-2, with 9 bases fitting TRBD1. The ends lost 4 bases at V and 6 bases at J; junction bases unmatched: 6. The CDR3 is 15 amino acids. Germline V gives CDR1 LGHDT, CDR2 YNNKEL (reference sequence).